This TCR beta chain was profiled in a study of vaccination and CD4 T cells after COVID-19. Concerning this clonotype itself: Antigen specificity is unknown.

Described treatment: roughly 11-day PBMC culture with coronavirus spike peptide pools or control peptides (ViraFEST assay). CDR3 length: 13 residues. Germline values: CDR1 LNHDA, CDR2 SQIVND (reference sequence). V lost 5 bases and J 4 bases, leaving 10 bases between the germline ends. Sequencing of the DNA from cultured CD4+ T cells was carried out with the Oncomine TCR Beta short-read assay. TCRdb recomputed calls from the PCR reads with MiXCR, one row per CDR3 protein. There are some 12,000 distinct CDR3 sequences in the sample; 50% to 55% occur only once, and about a sixth lies in the top ten. V gene TRBV19 combines with J gene TRBJ2-3, with D perhaps TRBD1 (5 bases). This receptor was taken from a human donor with COVID-19. The sequenced sample was cultured CD4+ T cells from blood, obtained after SARS-CoV-2 vaccination. CDR3 bases: TGTGCCAGTAGTTTCAGGGTTGCAGATACGCAGTATTTT. Encoded protein: CASSFRVADTQYF.